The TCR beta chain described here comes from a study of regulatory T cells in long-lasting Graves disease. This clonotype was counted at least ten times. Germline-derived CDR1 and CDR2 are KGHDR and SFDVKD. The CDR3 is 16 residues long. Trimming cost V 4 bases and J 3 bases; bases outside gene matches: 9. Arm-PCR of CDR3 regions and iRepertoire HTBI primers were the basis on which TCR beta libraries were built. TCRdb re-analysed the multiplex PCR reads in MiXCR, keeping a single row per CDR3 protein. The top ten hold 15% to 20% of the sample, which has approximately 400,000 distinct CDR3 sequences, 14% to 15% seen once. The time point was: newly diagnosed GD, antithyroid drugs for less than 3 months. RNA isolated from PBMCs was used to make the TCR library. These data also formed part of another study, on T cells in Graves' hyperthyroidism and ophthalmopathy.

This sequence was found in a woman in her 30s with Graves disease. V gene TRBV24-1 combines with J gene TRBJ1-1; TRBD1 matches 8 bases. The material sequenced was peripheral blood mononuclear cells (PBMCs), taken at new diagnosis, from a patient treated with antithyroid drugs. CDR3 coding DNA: TGTGCCACCAGTGAAACAGACAGGGGCCGAGACACTGAAGCTTTCTTT. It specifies CATSETDRGRDTEAFF.